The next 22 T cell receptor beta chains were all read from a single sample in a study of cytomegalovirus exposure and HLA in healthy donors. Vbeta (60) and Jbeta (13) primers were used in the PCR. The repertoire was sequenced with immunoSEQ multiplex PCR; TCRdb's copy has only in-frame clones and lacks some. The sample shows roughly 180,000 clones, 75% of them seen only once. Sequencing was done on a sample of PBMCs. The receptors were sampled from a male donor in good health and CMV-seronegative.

Here the CDR3 DNA reads TGTGCCAGCGGAGGGAATCAGCCCCAGCATTTT. It specifies CASGGNQPQHF. The chain uses TRBV27 and TRBJ1-5, with D unclear. Trimming removed 8 bases from V and 4 bases from J, with 6 bases in between. CDR3 size: 11 residues. Per the germline V gene, CDR1 is MNHEY and CDR2 is SMNVEV (reference sequence).

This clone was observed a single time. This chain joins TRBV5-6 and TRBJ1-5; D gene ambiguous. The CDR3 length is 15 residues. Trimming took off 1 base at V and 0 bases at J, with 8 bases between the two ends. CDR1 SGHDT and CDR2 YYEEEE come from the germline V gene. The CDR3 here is CASSLSQYSNQPQHF. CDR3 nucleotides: TGTGCCAGCAGCTTGTCGCAGTATAGCAATCAGCCCCAGCATTTT.

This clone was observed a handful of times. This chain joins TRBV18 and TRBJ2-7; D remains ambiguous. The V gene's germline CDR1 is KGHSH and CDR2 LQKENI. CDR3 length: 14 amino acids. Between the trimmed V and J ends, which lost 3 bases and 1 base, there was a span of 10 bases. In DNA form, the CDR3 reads TGTGCCAGCTCACCTAAGTGGCAGTCCTACGAGCAGTACTTC. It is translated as CASSPKWQSYEQYF.

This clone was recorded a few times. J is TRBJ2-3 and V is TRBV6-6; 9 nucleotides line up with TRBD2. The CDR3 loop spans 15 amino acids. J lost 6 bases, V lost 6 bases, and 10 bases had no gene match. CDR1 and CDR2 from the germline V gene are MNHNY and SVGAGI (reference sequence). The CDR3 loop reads CASRVAGVRRDTQYF. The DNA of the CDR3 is TGTGCCAGCAGAGTAGCGGGAGTCAGAAGGGATACGCAGTATTTT.

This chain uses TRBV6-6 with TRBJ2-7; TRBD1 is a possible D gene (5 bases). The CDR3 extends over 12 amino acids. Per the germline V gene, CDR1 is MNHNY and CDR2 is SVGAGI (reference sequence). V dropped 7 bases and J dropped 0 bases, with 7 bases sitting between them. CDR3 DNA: TGTGCCAGCACCGACAGCTCCTACGAGCAGTACTTC. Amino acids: CASTDSSYEQYF.

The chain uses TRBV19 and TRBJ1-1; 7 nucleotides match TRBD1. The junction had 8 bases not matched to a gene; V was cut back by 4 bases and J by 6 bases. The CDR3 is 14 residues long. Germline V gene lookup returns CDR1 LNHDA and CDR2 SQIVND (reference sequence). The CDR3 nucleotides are TGTGCCAGTAGTACCAGACAGGGTTTGGCTGAAGCTTTCTTT. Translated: CASSTRQGLAEAFF.

CDR3 in amino acids: CASSQRLSAAGELFF. The CDR3 nucleotides read TGTGCCAGCAGCCAGAGGTTGTCGGCAGCCGGGGAGCTGTTTTTT. The V gene is TRBV4-2, the J gene TRBJ2-2, with D hard to call. Germline-derived CDR1 and CDR2 are LGHNA and YNFKEQ. The CDR3 is 15 residues long. V was shortened by 3 bases and J by 6 bases, with 14 bases between the two germline ends.

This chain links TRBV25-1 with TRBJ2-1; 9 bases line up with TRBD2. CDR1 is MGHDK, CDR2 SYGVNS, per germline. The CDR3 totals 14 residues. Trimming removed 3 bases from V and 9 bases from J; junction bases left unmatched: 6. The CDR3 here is CASSDGTSFTEQFF. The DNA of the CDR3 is TGTGCCAGCAGTGATGGGACTAGCTTCACTGAGCAGTTCTTC.

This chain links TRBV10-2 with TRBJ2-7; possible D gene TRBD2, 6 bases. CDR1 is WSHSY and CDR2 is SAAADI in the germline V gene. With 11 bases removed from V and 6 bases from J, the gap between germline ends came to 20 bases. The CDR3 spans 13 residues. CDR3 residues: CASRGFINGEQYF. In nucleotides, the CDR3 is TGCGCCTCCCGGGGGTTTATTAACGGCGAGCAGTACTTC.

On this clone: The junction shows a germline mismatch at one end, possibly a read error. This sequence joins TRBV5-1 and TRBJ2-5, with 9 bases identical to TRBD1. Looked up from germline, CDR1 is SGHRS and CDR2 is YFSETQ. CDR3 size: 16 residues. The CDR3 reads CANSFAGTGRVETQYF. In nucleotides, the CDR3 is TGCGCCAACAGCTTTGCCGGGACAGGGCGTGTAGAGACCCAGTACTTC.

CDR3 coding DNA: TGTGCCAGCAGCCCCACAGGGAACCAGCCCCAGCATTTT. The encoded protein is CASSPTGNQPQHF. This sequence joins TRBV7-8 and TRBJ1-5, with D perhaps matching TRBD1 (6 bases). The germline CDR1 and CDR2 sequences are SGHVS and FQNEAQ. The CDR3 sequence is 13 residues long. Trimming pared 5 bases from V and 7 bases from J, leaving 12 bases between.

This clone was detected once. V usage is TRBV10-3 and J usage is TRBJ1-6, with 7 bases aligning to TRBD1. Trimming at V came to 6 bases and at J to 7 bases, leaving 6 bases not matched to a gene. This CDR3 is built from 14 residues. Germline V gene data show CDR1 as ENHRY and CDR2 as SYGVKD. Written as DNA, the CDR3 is TGTGCCATCAGGAGACAGGGAGGCAATTCACCCCTCCACTTT. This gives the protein CAIRRQGGNSPLHF.

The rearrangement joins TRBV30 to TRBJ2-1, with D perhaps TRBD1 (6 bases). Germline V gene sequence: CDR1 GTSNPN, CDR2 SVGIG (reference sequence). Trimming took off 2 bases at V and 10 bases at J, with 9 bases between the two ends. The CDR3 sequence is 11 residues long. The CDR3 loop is CAWSTRGEQFF. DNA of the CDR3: TGTGCCTGGAGTACCAGGGGCGAGCAGTTCTTC.

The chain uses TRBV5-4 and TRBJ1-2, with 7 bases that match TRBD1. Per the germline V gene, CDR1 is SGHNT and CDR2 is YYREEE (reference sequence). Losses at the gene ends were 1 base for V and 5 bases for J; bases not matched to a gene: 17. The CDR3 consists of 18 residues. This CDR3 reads CASSLHRGYTSGFYGYTF. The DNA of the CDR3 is TGTGCCAGCAGCTTGCACAGGGGATACACATCGGGGTTTTATGGCTACACCTTC.

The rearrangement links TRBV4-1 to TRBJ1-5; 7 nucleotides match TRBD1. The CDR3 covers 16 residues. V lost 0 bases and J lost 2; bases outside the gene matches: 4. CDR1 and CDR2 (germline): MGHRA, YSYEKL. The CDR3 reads CASSQDYRGGNQPQHF. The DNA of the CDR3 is TGCGCCAGCAGCCAAGATTACAGGGGAGGCAATCAGCCCCAGCATTTT.

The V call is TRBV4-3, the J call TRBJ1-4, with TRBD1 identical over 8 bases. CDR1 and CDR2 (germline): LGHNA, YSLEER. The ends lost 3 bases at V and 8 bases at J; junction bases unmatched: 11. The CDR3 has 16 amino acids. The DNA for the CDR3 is TGCGCCAGCAGCCACTCGTCAGGGGGCTTCGGAGAAAAACTGTTTTTT. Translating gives CASSHSSGGFGEKLFF.

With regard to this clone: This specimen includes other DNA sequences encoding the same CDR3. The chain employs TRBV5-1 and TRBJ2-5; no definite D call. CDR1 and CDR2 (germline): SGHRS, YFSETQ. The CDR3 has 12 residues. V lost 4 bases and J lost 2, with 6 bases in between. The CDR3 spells CASSPGQETQYF. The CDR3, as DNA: TGCGCCAGCAGCCCCGGGCAAGAGACCCAGTACTTC.

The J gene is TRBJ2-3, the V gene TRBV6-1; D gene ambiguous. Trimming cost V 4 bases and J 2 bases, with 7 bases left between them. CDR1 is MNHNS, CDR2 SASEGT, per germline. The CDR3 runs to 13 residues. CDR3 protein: CASSGHATDTQYF. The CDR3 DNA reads TGTGCCAGCAGTGGACACGCCACAGATACGCAGTATTTT.

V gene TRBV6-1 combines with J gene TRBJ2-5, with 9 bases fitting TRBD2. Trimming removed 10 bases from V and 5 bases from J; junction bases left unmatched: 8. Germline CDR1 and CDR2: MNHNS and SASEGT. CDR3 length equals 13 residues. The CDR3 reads CATAGGLGETQYF. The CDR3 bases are TGTGCCACTGCGGGGGGGCTGGGTGAGACCCAGTACTTC.

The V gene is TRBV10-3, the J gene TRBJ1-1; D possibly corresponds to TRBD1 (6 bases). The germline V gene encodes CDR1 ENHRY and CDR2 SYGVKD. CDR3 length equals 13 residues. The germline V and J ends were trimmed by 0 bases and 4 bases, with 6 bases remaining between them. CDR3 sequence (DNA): TGTGCCATCAGTGAGTCGGGGGCCACTGAAGCTTTCTTT. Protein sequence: CAISESGATEAFF.

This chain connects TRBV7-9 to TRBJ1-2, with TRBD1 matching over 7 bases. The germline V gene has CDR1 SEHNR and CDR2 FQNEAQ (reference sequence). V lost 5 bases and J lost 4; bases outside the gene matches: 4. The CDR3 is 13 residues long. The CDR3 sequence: CASSTRTGYGYTF. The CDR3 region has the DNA TGTGCCAGCAGCACAAGGACAGGCTATGGCTACACCTTC.

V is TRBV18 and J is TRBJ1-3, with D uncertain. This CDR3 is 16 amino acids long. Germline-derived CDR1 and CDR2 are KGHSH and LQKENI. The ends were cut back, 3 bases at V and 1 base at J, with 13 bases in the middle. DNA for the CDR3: TGTGCCAGCTCACCCCAACAAGGACTATCTGGAAACACCATATATTTT. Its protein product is CASSPQQGLSGNTIYF.